The 10 T cell receptor beta chains given below trace back to one sample, sequenced in a study of radiotherapy plus CTLA-4 blockade in lung cancer. This table comes from immunoSEQ multiplex PCR, and its TCRdb copy is limited to in-frame clones, with some not included. Here the sample spans tens of thousands of clones, approximately 76% being singletons. The sample in question was peripheral blood, obtained from a patient treated with radiotherapy plus ipilimumab. Source of these receptors: a human donor with non-small cell lung cancer whose response to radiotherapy plus ipilimumab could not be evaluated. Some clones in this sample may be carry-over from other donors' samples.

In this sample, this clone turned up once. This chain links TRBV28 with TRBJ2-3, with 8 bases fitting TRBD1. Unmatched junction bases numbered 7, after V lost 5 bases and J lost 3 bases. Germline V gene data show CDR1 as MDHEN and CDR2 as SYDVKM. The CDR3 sequence is 15 residues long. The CDR3 reads CASSPPDRETDTQYF. CDR3 nucleotide sequence: TGTGCCAGCAGTCCCCCGGACAGGGAGACAGATACGCAGTATTTT.

The rearrangement uses TRBV19 and TRBJ2-1, with 7 bases lining up with TRBD1. This CDR3 has 13 residues. Germline V gene sequence: CDR1 LNHDA, CDR2 SQIVND (reference sequence). Unmatched junction bases numbered 10, after V lost 7 bases and J lost 10 bases. As DNA, the CDR3 is TGTGCCAGTAACCTCAGGGGGTCACGGGAGCAGTTCTTC. As protein: CASNLRGSREQFF.

The gene calls are TRBV6-1 and TRBJ2-1; D is undetermined. The CDR3 runs to 12 residues. Germline V gene sequence: CDR1 MNHNS, CDR2 SASEGT. The V end was cut by 4 bases, the J end by 5 bases, with 6 bases between. The CDR3 coding sequence is TGTGCCAGCAGTGCACAGCACAATGAGCAGTTCTTC. This gives the protein CASSAQHNEQFF.

The chain carries TRBV30 and TRBJ1-3; 8 nucleotides agree with TRBD1. The V and J ends lost 4 bases and 3 bases, in that order; junction bases with no gene match: 5. Germline assignment: CDR1 GTSNPN and CDR2 SVGIG (reference sequence). This CDR3 region has 14 residues. CDR3 nucleotides: TGTGCCTGGAACCTAGGACAGGGTGGAAACACCATATATTTT. Residues: CAWNLGQGGNTIYF.

This clone showed up just a few times. This rearrangement joins TRBV28 to TRBJ1-1, with D perhaps matching TRBD1 (5 bases). CDR1 and CDR2 (germline): MDHEN, SYDVKM. The CDR3 is made up of 11 amino acids. V shed 8 bases and J shed 1 base, with 5 bases lying between them. The CDR3 bases are TGTGCCAGCGACAGGAACACTGAAGCTTTCTTT. Encoded protein: CASDRNTEAFF.

The chain links TRBV18 to TRBJ2-7; maybe TRBD1 (5 bases). CDR3 length: 16 amino acids. CDR1 and CDR2 from the germline V gene are KGHSH and LQKENI. V was trimmed by 1 base and J by 0 bases, leaving 13 bases between them. The CDR3 protein is CASSPLGQVSSYEQYF. CDR3 nucleotides: TGTGCCAGCTCACCACTGGGGCAGGTGAGCTCCTACGAGCAGTACTTC.

This clone was found once. The genes are TRBV5-1 and TRBJ1-2, with 9 bases identical to TRBD1. The germline V gene has CDR1 SGHRS and CDR2 YFSETQ. After removal of 3 bases from V and 4 bases from J, the junction contained 10 bases not matched to a gene. This CDR3 has 16 residues. Here the CDR3 reads CASSSPPGQGRYGYTF. The CDR3 coding sequence is TGCGCCAGCAGCTCACCACCGGGACAGGGCCGCTATGGCTACACCTTC.

This chain links TRBV27 with TRBJ2-3; unclear D gene. CDR1 and CDR2 (germline): MNHEY, SMNVEV (reference sequence). The CDR3 runs to 12 residues. Trimming stripped 5 bases from V and 3 bases from J, with 6 bases between. The CDR3 region has the DNA TGTGCCAGCAGTAGCTATACAGATACGCAGTATTTT. Protein: CASSSYTDTQYF.

V gene TRBV6-4 combines with J gene TRBJ1-6; the D gene is possibly TRBD1 (6 bases). V was shortened by 7 bases and J by 9 bases, with 13 bases between the two germline ends. The CDR3 has 13 residues. Germline V gene data show CDR1 as MRHNA and CDR2 as SNTAGT. The CDR3 sequence: CASKVGAGSPLHF. CDR3 in DNA: TGTGCCAGCAAAGTGGGGGCCGGTTCACCCCTCCACTTT.

V gene TRBV2 combines with J gene TRBJ2-5, with 10 bases matching TRBD1. The ends lost 8 bases at V and 5 bases at J; junction bases unmatched: 8. From germline, CDR1 is SNHLY and CDR2 FYNNEI. This CDR3 is 14 amino acids long. The CDR3 nucleotides are TGTGCCAGCGCCTTGGACAGGGGGGAGGAGACCCAGTACTTC. This sequence encodes CASALDRGEETQYF.